This entry describes one T cell receptor (beta chain). The antigen is undetermined. V was clipped by 1 base and J by 1 base, with 8 bases between them. The CDR3 has 14 residues. CDR1 is SGHDN and CDR2 is FVKESK in the germline V gene. This sample was taken from a study of T cell responses to AZD1222 COVID-19 vaccine. Study details: Researchers grouped second doses given at about 4 or about 12 weeks into one pool.

Study outcomes and limitations: Donors, mostly white British, included more females; clonal diversity was possibly underestimated.

Some clones are missing from TCRdb's copy, which holds only in-frame ones; the method was immunoSEQ multiplex PCR. This table has almost 80,000 clones, around 90% appearing once. This receptor was obtained from an adult in good health. The sample was peripheral blood, taken on day 0 of AZD1222 vaccination. This chain joins TRBV14 and TRBJ2-7; D is uncertain. DNA of the CDR3: TGTGCCAGCAGCCAAGCCATGGGGTCCTACGAGCAGTACTTC. This sequence encodes CASSQAMGSYEQYF. The full variable domain, rest sourced from reference TRBV14 and TRBJ2-7, is EAGVTQFPSHSVIEKGQTVTLRCDPISGHDNLYWYRRVMGKEIKFLLHFVKESKQDESGMPNNRFLAERTGGTYSTLKVQPAELEDSGVYFCASSQAMGSYEQYFGPGTRLTVT.